The rows below give T cell receptor beta chains drawn from one sample of a study of OX40 agonist ivuxolimab in advanced cancers. Here immunoSEQ multiplex PCR was the method, and the copy in TCRdb shows in-frame clones only, minus some. Here the sample spans tens of thousands of clones, roughly 85% being singletons. The source was CD4+ or CD8+ T cells sorted from blood, collected in a trial of the OX40 agonist ivuxolimab. Receptor source: an adult with an advanced solid tumor such as melanoma, head and neck, liver or kidney cancer. Both conserved end residues are part of each CDR3. The D gene is left open where the match is weak. A clone size is listed for some rows: how often the clone was seen (once, few, many), or a class if it is expanded.

CDR3aa | CDR3nt | len | j_gene | v_gene | d_gene | abundance
CASSPRGGGSSYEQYF | TGTGCCAGCAGCCCGAGGGGCGGGGGGAGCTCCTACGAGCAGTACTTC | 16 | TRBJ2-7 | TRBV4-2 | TRBD2 | .
CASSERGQGAGYTF | TGTGCCAGCAGTGAAAGGGGACAGGGGGCTGGCTACACCTTC | 14 | TRBJ1-2 | TRBV2 | TRBD1 | few
CASSPINRDRRSTYEQYF | TGTGCCAGCAGCCCTATAAACCGGGACAGGAGGAGTACCTACGAGCAGTACTTC | 18 | TRBJ2-7 | TRBV11-2 | TRBD1 | .
CASPLWAGRIYEQYF | TGCGCCAGCCCCCTTTGGGCGGGACGGATCTACGAGCAGTACTTC | 15 | TRBJ2-7 | TRBV5-1 | . | .
CASSSLLDGSTDTQYF | TGTGCCAGCAGCTCCCTCCTGGACGGGAGCACAGATACGCAGTATTTT | 16 | TRBJ2-3 | TRBV7-3 | . | .
CASRPRSQAETQYF | TGTGCCAGCAGACCTAGGAGCCAGGCGGAGACCCAGTACTTC | 14 | TRBJ2-5 | TRBV7-9 | . | .
CASSQSSGGRSYNEQFF | TGTGCCAGCAGCCAAAGTAGCGGGGGGCGATCCTACAATGAGCAGTTCTTC | 17 | TRBJ2-1 | TRBV4-2 | TRBD2 | .
CATLAESNGYTF | TGTGCCACCTTGGCTGAAAGTAATGGCTACACCTTC | 12 | TRBJ1-2 | TRBV19 | . | .
CASSVAPGQADTQYF | TGTGCCAGCAGCGTAGCTCCAGGCCAAGCGGATACGCAGTATTTT | 15 | TRBJ2-3 | TRBV9 | . | .
CASSLGQGVTQPQHF | TGTGCCAGCAGCCTGGGACAGGGGGTCACTCAGCCCCAGCATTTT | 15 | TRBJ1-5 | TRBV7-8 | TRBD1 | .
CASSFKSTSGGIADTQYF | TGTGCCAGCAGCTTCAAGTCTACCAGCGGGGGGATCGCAGATACGCAGTATTTT | 18 | TRBJ2-3 | TRBV5-4 | TRBD2 | .
CASSDGTGVEKLFF | TGTGCCAGCAGTGATGGGACAGGGGTTGAAAAACTGTTTTTT | 14 | TRBJ1-4 | TRBV6-1 | TRBD1 | .
CASSSYRGNEQYF | TGTGCCAGCAGCTCTTACAGGGGCAACGAGCAGTACTTC | 13 | TRBJ2-7 | TRBV11-2 | TRBD1 | once
CSAGGYTF | TGCAGTGCAGGTGGCTACACCTTC | 8 | TRBJ1-2 | TRBV20-1 | . | .
CASRGYTEAFF | TGTGCCAGCCGTGGTTACACTGAAGCTTTCTTT | 11 | TRBJ1-1 | TRBV6-6 | . | .
CASIVGYSYEQYF | TGTGCCAGCATCGTTGGGTACTCCTACGAGCAGTACTTC | 13 | TRBJ2-7 | TRBV6-1 | . | .
CASSLGHPNTEAFF | TGCGCCAGCAGCTTGGGGCACCCGAACACTGAAGCTTTCTTT | 14 | TRBJ1-1 | TRBV5-1 | . | .
CASSPRTGANVLTF | TGCGCCAGCAGCCCGAGAACTGGGGCCAACGTCCTGACTTTC | 14 | TRBJ2-6 | TRBV4-3 | . | once
CASSRRGGDNEQFF | TGTGCCAGTAGCCGAAGAGGCGGAGACAATGAGCAGTTCTTC | 14 | TRBJ2-1 | TRBV19 | . | .
CASSGLAGAGAYEQYF | TGTGCCAGCAGTGGGTTGGCAGGGGCGGGGGCCTACGAGCAGTACTTC | 16 | TRBJ2-7 | TRBV6-1 | . | .
CASSPGTASGANVLTF | TGCGCCAGCAGCCCAGGGACAGCCTCTGGGGCCAACGTCCTGACTTTC | 16 | TRBJ2-6 | TRBV5-1 | TRBD1 | .
CASSAQGVRGNTIYF | TGTGCCAGCAGTGCACAGGGGGTTAGGGGAAACACCATATATTTT | 15 | TRBJ1-3 | TRBV6-5 | TRBD1 | once
CASRARALNSPLHF | TGTGCCAGTAGGGCCCGGGCCCTTAATTCACCCCTCCACTTT | 14 | TRBJ1-6 | TRBV19 | . | .
CASSSLFGNTIYF | TGTGCCAGCAGCTCCCTTTTTGGAAACACCATATATTTT | 13 | TRBJ1-3 | TRBV9 | . | .
CAWSVGERDYNEQFF | TGTGCCTGGAGTGTAGGGGAGAGGGACTACAATGAGCAGTTCTTC | 15 | TRBJ2-1 | TRBV30 | . | .
CASSPPTGERADTQYF | TGTGCCAGCAGCCCCCCGACAGGGGAGCGCGCAGATACGCAGTATTTT | 16 | TRBJ2-3 | TRBV7-3 | TRBD1 | .